This TCR beta chain was recorded in a study of blood T cell repertoires in COVID-19. TCRdb's table, derived via immunoSEQ multiplex PCR, lists solely in-frame clones and lacks some. The table includes about 87,000 clones, around 90% detected once. After removal of 5 bases from V and 6 bases from J, the junction contained 8 bases not matched to a gene. This CDR3 comprises 15 residues. Germline V CDR1 and CDR2: ENHRY, SYGVKD. What was sequenced was peripheral blood. The sequence came from a woman over 75 with acute or convalescent COVID-19. The V call is TRBV10-3, the J call TRBJ2-1; TRBD1 aligns across 9 bases. CDR3 sequence reads: CAISPQGALGNEQFF. The CDR3 nucleotides read TGTGCCATCAGTCCACAGGGGGCGCTAGGCAATGAGCAGTTCTTC.